This T cell receptor beta chain was identified during a study of read filtering for tumor transcriptome and immune sequencing. Notes on the study in general: Compared with RNA-seq, IR-seq gave much higher clonotype depth and reliability. Dropping single-read clonotypes raised IR-seq and RNA-seq shared-clonotype correlation. This fraction held mixed bone marrow immune cells after CD138-negative sorting.

In its sample, this clonotype was seen many times. Its antigen is undetermined. One end of the junction fails to match germline, which may point to a read error. Molecular barcoded adaptors covering alpha/delta and beta/gamma chains were used on approximately 400 ng RNA. MiXCR was run by TCRdb on the reads, yielding one entry per CDR3 protein. The table lists 45,000 to 55,000 distinct CDR3 sequences, about 19% of them singletons, with less than 20% in the top ten. The TCR sequence derives from a donor aged 40 or over with multiple myeloma. Sequencing used a population of CD138-negative cells sorted from bone marrow.

The CDR3 region has the DNA TGTGCTAGCAGCTTAACTAGCGGGAGATCCAATGAGCAGTTCTTC. Protein sequence: CASSLTSGRSNEQFF. V and J are TRBV7-7 and TRBJ2-1; 11 bases line up with TRBD2. The germline V gene has CDR1 SSHAT and CDR2 FNYEAQ (reference sequence). The CDR3 extends over 15 amino acids.